This record looks at one T cell receptor (beta chain) sequence and its context. Some clones are missing from TCRdb's copy, which holds only in-frame ones; the method was immunoSEQ multiplex PCR. Of about 520,000 clones listed, approximately 95% are singletons. The sample comes from a study of shared clonotypes between healthy human individuals. Sequenced input: naive CD4+ T cells sorted from blood. Subset: CD45RA+ positively selected. The clonotype comes from a woman aged 25 to 39 in good health.

CDR3 nucleotide sequence: TGTGCCAGCAGGTCGGACTCACGGAACACCGGGGAGCTGTTTTTT. This gives the protein CASRSDSRNTGELFF. The chain recombines TRBV5-4 with TRBJ2-2; weak D call: TRBD2 (5 bases). Trimming took 5 bases from V and 1 from J, leaving 12 bases between them. The CDR3 spans 15 residues. In germline, CDR1 is SGHNT, CDR2 YYREEE (reference sequence).